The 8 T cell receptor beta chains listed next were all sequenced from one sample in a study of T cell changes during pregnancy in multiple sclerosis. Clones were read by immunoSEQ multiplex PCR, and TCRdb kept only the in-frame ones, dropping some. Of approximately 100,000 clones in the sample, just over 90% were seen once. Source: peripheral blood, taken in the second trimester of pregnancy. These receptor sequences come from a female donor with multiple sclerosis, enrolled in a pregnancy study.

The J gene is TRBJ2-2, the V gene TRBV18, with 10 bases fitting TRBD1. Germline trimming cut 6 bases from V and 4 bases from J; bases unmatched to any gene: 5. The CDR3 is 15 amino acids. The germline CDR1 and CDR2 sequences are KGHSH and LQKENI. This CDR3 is CASSRDRGGTGELFF. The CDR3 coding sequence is TGTGCCAGCTCGAGGGACAGGGGCGGCACCGGGGAGCTGTTTTTT.

CDR3 protein: CASIRGLAGKDEQFF. CDR3 nucleotide sequence: TGTGCCAGCATAAGGGGACTAGCGGGGAAGGATGAGCAGTTCTTC. The chain employs TRBV2 and TRBJ2-1; 13 nucleotides line up with TRBD2. Per germline, CDR1 SNHLY and CDR2 FYNNEI. With V trimmed by 7 bases and J by 8 bases, 8 bases remained unmatched. This CDR3 comprises 15 residues.

Here the CDR3 reads CASSLGPQVEQYF. CDR3 in DNA: TGTGCCAGCAGCTTAGGGCCCCAGGTCGAGCAGTACTTC. V gene TRBV7-6 combines with J gene TRBJ2-7; D is unresolved. The CDR3 covers 13 residues. Germline CDR1 reads SGHVS; CDR2 reads FNYEAQ. Trimming pared 1 base from V and 6 bases from J, leaving 10 bases between.

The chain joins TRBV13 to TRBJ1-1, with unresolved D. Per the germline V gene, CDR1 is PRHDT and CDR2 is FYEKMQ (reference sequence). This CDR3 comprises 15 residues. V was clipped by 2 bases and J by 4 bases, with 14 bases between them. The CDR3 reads CASSLPVVTGTEAFF. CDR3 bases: TGTGCCAGCAGCTTACCCGTTGTTACGGGCACTGAAGCTTTCTTT.

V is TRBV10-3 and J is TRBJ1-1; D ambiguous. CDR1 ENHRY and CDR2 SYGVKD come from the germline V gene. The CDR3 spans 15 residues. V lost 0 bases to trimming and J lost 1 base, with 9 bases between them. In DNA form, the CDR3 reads TGTGCCATCAGTGAGTCCGCGGGGTCGAACACTGAAGCTTTCTTT. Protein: CAISESAGSNTEAFF.

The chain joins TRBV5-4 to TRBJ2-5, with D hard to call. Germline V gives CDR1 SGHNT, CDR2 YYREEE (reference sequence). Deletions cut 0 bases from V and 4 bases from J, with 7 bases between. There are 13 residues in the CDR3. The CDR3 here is CASSLGARETQYF. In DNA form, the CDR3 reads TGTGCCAGCAGCTTGGGGGCGCGAGAGACCCAGTACTTC.

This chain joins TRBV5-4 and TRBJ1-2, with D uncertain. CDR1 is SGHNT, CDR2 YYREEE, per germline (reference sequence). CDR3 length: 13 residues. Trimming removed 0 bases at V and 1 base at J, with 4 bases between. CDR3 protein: CASSLVGNYGYTF. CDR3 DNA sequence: TGTGCCAGCAGCTTGGTCGGTAACTATGGCTACACCTTC. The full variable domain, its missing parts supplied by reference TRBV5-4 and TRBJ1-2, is ETGVTQSPTHLIKTRGQQVTLRCSSQSGHNTVSWYQQALGQGPQFIFQYYREEENGRGNFPPRFSGLQFPNYSSELNVNALELDDSALYLCASSLVGNYGYTFGSGTRLTVV.

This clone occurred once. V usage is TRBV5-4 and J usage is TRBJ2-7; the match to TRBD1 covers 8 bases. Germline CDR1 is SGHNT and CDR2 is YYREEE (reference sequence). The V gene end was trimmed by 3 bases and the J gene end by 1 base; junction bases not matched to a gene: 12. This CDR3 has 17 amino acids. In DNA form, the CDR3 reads TGTGCCAGCAGCTCTCTGAAGGGGACAGGTCGTTCCTACGAGCAGTACTTC. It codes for CASSSLKGTGRSYEQYF.